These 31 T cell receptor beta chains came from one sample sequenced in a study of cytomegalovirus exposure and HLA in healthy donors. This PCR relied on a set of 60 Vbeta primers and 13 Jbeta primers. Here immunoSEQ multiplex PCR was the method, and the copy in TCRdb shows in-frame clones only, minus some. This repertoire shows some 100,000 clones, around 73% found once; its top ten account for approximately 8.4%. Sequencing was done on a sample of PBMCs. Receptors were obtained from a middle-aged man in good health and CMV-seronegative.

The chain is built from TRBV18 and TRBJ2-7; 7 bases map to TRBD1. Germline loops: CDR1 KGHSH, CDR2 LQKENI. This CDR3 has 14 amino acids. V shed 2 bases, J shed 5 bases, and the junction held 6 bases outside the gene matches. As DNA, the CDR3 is TGTGCCAGCTCACCATCCCCAGGGGGTGACGAGCAGTACTTC. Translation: CASSPSPGGDEQYF.

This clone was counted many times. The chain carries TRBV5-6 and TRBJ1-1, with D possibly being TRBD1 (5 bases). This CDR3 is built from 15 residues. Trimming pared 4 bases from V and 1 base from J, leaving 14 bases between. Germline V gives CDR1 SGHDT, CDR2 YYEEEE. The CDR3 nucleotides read TGTGCCAGCAGCCCAGACTTAGGACAGAACACTGAAGCTTTCTTT. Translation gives CASSPDLGQNTEAFF.

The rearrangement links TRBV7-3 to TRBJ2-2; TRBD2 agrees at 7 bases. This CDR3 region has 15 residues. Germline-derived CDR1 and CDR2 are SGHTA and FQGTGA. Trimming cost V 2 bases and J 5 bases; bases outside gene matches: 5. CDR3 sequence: CASSLSSGLTGELFF. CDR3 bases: TGTGCCAGCAGCTTATCTTCGGGACTAACCGGGGAGCTGTTTTTT.

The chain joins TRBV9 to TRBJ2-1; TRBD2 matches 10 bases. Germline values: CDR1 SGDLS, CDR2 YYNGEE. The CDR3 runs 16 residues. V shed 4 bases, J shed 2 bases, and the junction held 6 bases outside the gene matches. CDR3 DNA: TGTGCCAGCAGCCTTACTAGCGGGATAGCCTACAATGAGCAGTTCTTC. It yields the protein CASSLTSGIAYNEQFF. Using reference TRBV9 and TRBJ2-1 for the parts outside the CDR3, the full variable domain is DSGVTQTPKHLITATGQRVTLRCSPRSGDLSVYWYQQSLDQGLQFLIQYYNGEERAKGNILERFSAQQFPDLHSELNLSSLELGDSALYFCASSLTSGIAYNEQFFGPGTRLTVL.

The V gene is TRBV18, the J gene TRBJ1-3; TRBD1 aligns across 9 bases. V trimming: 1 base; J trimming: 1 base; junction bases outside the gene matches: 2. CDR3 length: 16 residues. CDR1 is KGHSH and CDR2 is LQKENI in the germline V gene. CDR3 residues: CASSPLGQGSGNTIYF. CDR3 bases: TGTGCCAGCTCACCACTGGGACAGGGTTCTGGAAACACCATATATTTT. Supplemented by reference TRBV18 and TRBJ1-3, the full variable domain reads NAGVMQNPRHLVRRRGQEARLRCSPMKGHSHVYWYRQLPEEGLKFMVYLQKENIIDESGMPKERFSAEFPKEGPSILRIQQVVRGDSAAYFCASSPLGQGSGNTIYFGEGSWLTVV.

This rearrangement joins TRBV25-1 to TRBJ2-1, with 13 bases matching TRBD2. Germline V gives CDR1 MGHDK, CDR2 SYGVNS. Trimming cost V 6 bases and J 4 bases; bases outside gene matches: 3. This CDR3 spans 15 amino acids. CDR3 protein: CASRLAGGQYNEQFF. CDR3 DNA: TGTGCCAGCAGACTAGCGGGGGGGCAGTACAATGAGCAGTTCTTC. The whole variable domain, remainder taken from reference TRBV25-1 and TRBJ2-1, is EADIYQTPRYLVIGTGKKITLECSQTMGHDKMYWYQQDPGMELHLIHYSYGVNSTEKGDLSSESTVSRIRTEHFPLTLESARPSHTSQYLCASRLAGGQYNEQFFGPGTRLTVL.

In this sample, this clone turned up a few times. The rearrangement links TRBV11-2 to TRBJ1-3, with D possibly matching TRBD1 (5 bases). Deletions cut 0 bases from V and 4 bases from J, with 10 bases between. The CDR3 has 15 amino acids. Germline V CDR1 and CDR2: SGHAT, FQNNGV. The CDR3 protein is CASSLEAGLGNTIYF. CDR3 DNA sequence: TGTGCCAGCAGCTTAGAGGCGGGGCTGGGAAACACCATATATTTT.

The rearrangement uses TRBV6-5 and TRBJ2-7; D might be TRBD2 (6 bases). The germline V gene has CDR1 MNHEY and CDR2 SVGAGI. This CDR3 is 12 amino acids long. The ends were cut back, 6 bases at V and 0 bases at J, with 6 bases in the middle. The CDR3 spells CASRGLSYEQYF. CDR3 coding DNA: TGTGCCAGCAGGGGACTCTCCTACGAGCAGTACTTC.

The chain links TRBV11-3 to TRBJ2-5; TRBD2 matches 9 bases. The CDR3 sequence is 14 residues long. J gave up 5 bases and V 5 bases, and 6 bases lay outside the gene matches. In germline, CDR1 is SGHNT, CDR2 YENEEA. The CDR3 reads CASSRGGARETQYF. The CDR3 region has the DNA TGTGCCAGCAGCCGCGGGGGGGCCCGGGAGACCCAGTACTTC.

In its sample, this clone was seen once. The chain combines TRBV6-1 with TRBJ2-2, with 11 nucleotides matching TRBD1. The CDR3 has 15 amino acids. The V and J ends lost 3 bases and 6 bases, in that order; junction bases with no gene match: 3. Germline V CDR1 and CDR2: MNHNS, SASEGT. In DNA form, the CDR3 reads TGTGCCAGCAGTGACTGGACAGGGGGCCCCGGGGAGCTGTTTTTT. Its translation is CASSDWTGGPGELFF.

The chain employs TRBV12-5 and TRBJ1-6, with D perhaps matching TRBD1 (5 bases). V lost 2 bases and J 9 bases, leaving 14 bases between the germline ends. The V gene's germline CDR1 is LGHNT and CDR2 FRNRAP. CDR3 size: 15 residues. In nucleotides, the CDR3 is TGTGCTAGTGGTTTGTCCGGGGGAAGGGGTTCACCCCTCCACTTT. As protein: CASGLSGGRGSPLHF.

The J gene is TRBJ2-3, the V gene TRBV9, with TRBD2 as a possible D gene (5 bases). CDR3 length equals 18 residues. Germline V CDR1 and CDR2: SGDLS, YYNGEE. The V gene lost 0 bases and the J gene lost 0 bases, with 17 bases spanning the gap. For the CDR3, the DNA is TGTGCCAGCAGCGTAGGTCGGGATCGACTCTCTAGCACAGATACGCAGTATTTT. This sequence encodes CASSVGRDRLSSTDTQYF.

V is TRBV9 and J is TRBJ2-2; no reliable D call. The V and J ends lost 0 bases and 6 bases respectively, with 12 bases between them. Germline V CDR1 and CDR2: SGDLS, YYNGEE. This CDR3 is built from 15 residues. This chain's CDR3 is CASSVGGSSPGELFF. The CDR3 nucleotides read TGTGCCAGCAGCGTAGGAGGCTCCTCTCCCGGGGAGCTGTTTTTT.

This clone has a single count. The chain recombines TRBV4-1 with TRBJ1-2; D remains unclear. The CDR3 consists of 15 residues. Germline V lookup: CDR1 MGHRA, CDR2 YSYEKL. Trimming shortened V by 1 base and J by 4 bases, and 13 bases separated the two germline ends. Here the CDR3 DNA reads TGCGCCAGCAGCCAAGTAGAGGGTGGAACCTATGGCTACACCTTC. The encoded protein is CASSQVEGGTYGYTF.

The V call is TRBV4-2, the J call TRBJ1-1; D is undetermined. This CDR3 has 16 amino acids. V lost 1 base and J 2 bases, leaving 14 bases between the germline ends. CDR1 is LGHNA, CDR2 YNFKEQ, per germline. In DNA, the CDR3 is TGTGCCAGCAGCCAAGGGGGATCCGAGGGCAACACTGAAGCTTTCTTT. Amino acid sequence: CASSQGGSEGNTEAFF.

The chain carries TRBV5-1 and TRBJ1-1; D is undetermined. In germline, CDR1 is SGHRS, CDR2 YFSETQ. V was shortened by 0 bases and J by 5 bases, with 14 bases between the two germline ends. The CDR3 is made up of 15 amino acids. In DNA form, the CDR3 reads TGCGCCAGCAGCTTGGGTGGAGAAATAGAGACTGAAGCTTTCTTT. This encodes CASSLGGEIETEAFF.

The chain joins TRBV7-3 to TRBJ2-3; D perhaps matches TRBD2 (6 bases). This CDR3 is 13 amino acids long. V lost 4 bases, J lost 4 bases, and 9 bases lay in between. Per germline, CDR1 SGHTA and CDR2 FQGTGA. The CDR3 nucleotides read TGTGCCAGCAGCTGGGTAGCGGCAGATACGCAGTATTTT. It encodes CASSWVAADTQYF.

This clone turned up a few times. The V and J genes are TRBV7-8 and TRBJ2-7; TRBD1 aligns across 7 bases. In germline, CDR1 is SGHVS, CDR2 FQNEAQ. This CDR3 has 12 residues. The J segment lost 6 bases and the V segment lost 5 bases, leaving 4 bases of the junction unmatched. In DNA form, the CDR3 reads TGTGCCAGCAGCCACTCAGGGGGCGAGCAGTACTTC. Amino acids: CASSHSGGEQYF.

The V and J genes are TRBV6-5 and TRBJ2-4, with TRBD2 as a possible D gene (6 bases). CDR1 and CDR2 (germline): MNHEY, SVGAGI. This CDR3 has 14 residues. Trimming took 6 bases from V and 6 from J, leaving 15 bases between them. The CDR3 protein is CASRRRIGRNIQYF. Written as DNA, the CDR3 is TGTGCCAGCAGACGACGGATCGGGAGAAACATTCAGTACTTC.

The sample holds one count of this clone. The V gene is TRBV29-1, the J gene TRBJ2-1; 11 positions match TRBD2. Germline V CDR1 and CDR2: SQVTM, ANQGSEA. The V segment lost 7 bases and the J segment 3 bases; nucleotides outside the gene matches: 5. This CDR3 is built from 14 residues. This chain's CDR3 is CSGTGLADYNEQFF. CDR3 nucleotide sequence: TGCAGCGGAACGGGACTAGCGGACTACAATGAGCAGTTCTTC.

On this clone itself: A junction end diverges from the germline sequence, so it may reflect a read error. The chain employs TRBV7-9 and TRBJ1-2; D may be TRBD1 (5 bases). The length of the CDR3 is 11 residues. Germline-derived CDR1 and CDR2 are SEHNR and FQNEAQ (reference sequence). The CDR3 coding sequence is TGTGCCAGCAGCTTAGGCAGGGTTATCCCCTTC. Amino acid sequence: CASSLGRVIPF.

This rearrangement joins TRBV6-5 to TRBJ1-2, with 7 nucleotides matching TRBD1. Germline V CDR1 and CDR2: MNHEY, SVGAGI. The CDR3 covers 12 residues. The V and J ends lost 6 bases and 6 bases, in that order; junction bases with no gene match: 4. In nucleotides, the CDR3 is TGTGCCAGCAGGAGGGGGCCGGATGGCTACACCTTC. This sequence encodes CASRRGPDGYTF.

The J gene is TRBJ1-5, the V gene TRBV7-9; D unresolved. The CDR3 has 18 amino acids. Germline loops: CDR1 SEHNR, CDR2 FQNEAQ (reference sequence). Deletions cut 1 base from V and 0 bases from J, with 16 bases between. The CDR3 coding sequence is TGTGCCAGCAGCTTAGTGGAGGGTGGGAGATTTAGCAATCAGCCCCAGCATTTT. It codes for CASSLVEGGRFSNQPQHF.

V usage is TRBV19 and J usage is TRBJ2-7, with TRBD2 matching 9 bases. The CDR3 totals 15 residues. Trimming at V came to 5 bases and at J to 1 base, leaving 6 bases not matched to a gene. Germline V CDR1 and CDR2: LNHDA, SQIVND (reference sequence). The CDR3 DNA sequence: TGTGCCAGTAGTTTGGCTAGCGGGGAATCCTACGAGCAGTACTTC. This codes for CASSLASGESYEQYF.

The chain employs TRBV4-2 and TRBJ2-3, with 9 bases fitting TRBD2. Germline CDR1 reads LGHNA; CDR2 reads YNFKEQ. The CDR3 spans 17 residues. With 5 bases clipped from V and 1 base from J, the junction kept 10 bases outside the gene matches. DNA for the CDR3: TGTGCCAGCAGCGCGCGGGCGGTAGCGGGGGGCACAGATACGCAGTATTTT. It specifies CASSARAVAGGTDTQYF.

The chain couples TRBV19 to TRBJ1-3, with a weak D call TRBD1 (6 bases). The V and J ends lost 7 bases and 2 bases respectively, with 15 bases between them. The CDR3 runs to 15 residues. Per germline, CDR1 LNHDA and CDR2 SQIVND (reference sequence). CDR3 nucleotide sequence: TGTGCCAGTATAGGGGACATCGGGCCTGGAAACACCATATATTTT. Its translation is CASIGDIGPGNTIYF.

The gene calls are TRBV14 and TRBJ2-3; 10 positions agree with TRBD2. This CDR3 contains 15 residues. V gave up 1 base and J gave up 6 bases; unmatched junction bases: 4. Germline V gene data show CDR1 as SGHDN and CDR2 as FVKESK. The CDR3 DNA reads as TGTGCCAGCAGCCAAGGAGCGGGGGGGATCGATACGCAGTATTTT. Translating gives CASSQGAGGIDTQYF.

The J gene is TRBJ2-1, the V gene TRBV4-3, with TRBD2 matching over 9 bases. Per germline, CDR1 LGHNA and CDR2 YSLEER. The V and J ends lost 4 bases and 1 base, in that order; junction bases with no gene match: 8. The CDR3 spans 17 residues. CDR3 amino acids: CASSPVLAGGSYNEQFF. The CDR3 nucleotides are TGCGCCAGCAGCCCCGTCTTGGCGGGGGGGTCCTACAATGAGCAGTTCTTC.

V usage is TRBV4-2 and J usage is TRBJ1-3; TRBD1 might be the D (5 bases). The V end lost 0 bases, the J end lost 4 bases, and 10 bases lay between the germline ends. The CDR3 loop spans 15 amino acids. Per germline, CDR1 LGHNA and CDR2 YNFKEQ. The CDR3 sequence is CASSQDWQGGNTIYF. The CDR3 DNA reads TGTGCCAGCAGCCAAGATTGGCAGGGAGGAAACACCATATATTTT.

The CDR3 sequence is CASTGTSGVRSYNEQFF. The CDR3 DNA sequence: TGTGCCAGCACCGGGACTAGCGGGGTGCGCTCCTACAATGAGCAGTTCTTC. The V gene is TRBV5-4, the J gene TRBJ2-1; 13 nucleotides match TRBD2. The V gene's germline CDR1 is SGHNT and CDR2 YYREEE (reference sequence). CDR3 length equals 17 residues. The V gene end was trimmed by 6 bases and the J gene end by 0 bases; junction bases not matched to a gene: 6.

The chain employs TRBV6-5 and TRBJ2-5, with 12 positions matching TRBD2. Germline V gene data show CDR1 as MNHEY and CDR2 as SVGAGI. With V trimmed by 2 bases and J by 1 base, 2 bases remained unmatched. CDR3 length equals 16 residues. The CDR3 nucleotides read TGTGCCAGCAGTTACGCGACTAGCGGGGGCCAAGAGACCCAGTACTTC. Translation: CASSYATSGGQETQYF.